The 10 T cell receptor beta chains in this list originate from one sample, sequenced in a study of Ad26.COV2.S vaccination and SARS-CoV-2 variants. Some clones are missing from TCRdb's copy, which holds only in-frame ones; the method was immunoSEQ multiplex PCR. The repertoire holds hundreds of thousands of clones, with around 89% as singletons. Sample treatment: some 19 received Ad26.COV2.S at low or high dose, single or two shots; a few received placebo; per-sample allocation not given. Collection of samples fell on day 63 after the first vaccine or placebo injection. This material consisted of peripheral blood, taken in a trial of Ad26.COV2.S vaccine versus placebo. The receptor set was obtained from a person aged 18-65 years who received the Ad26.COV2.S COVID-19 vaccine or a placebo.

V is TRBV5-1 and J is TRBJ2-5, with D unresolved. Trimming took off 0 bases at V and 0 bases at J, with 6 bases between the two ends. This CDR3 spans 14 amino acids. Germline CDR1 is SGHRS and CDR2 is YFSETQ. The CDR3 bases are TGCGCCAGCAGCTTGGCTGGCTACCAAGAGACCCAGTACTTC. Translating it yields CASSLAGYQETQYF.

The V gene is TRBV3-1 (or the pseudogene TRBV3-2), the J gene TRBJ2-3; 15 bases agree with TRBD2. Losses at the gene ends were 0 bases for V and 4 bases for J; bases not matched to a gene: 8. The CDR3 runs to 19 residues. Germline V lookup: CDR1 LGHDT, CDR2 YNNKEL (reference sequence). The CDR3 reads CASSQERTSGGARPDTQYF. CDR3 bases: TGTGCCAGCAGCCAAGAACGGACTAGCGGGGGGGCCCGGCCAGATACGCAGTATTTT.

This clone was seen only once. CDR3: CSVQELSGNTIYF. As DNA, the CDR3 is TGCAGCGTACAAGAACTCTCTGGAAACACCATATATTTT. This chain connects TRBV29-1 to TRBJ1-3; no reliable D call. The CDR3 consists of 13 residues. Trimming shortened V by 6 bases and J by 0 bases, and 9 bases separated the two germline ends. The germline CDR1 and CDR2 sequences are SQVTM and ANQGSEA.

This clone has a handful of counts. This sample also contains other DNA sequences that code for the same CDR3. V gene TRBV19 combines with J gene TRBJ1-5; 7 bases are shared with TRBD1. This CDR3 contains 14 residues. Trimming at V came to 3 bases and at J to 2 bases, leaving 1 base not matched to a gene. Germline CDR1 and CDR2: LNHDA and SQIVND (reference sequence). For the CDR3, the DNA is TGTGCCAGTAGTATTACAGGGGGCAATCAGCCCCAGCATTTT. Its protein is CASSITGGNQPQHF.

The gene calls are TRBV7-2 and TRBJ2-1, with TRBD2 identical over 13 bases. Germline V gene data show CDR1 as SGHTA and CDR2 as FQGNSA. The V segment lost 7 bases and the J segment 15 bases; nucleotides outside the gene matches: 12. This CDR3 contains 14 residues. The CDR3 DNA sequence: TGTGCCAGCACCTCAGGGACTAGCGGGGCCCGGGGGTTCTTC. It yields the protein CASTSGTSGARGFF. The entire variable domain, with the rest obtained from reference TRBV7-2 and TRBJ2-1, is as follows: GAGVSQSPSNKVTEKGKDVELRCDPISGHTALYWYRQSLGQGLEFLIYFQGNSAPDKSGLPSDRFSAERTGGSVSTLTIQRTQQEDSAVYLCASTSGTSGARGFFGPGTRLTVL.

This clone occurred once. The genes are TRBV5-1 and TRBJ1-1; tentative D call: TRBD1 (5 bases). This CDR3 has 15 amino acids. V was cut by 1 base and J by 4 bases, with 14 bases left in between. Looked up from germline, CDR1 is SGHRS and CDR2 is YFSETQ. Written as DNA, the CDR3 is TGCGCCAGCAGCTTGAGGTGGGCAGGGATCACTGAAGCTTTCTTT. Translation: CASSLRWAGITEAFF. Combining the CDR3 with reference TRBV5-1 and TRBJ1-1 gives the whole variable domain KAGVTQTPRYLIKTRGQQVTLSCSPISGHRSVSWYQQTPGQGLQFLFEYFSETQRNKGNFPGRFSGRQFSNSRSEMNVSTLELGDSALYLCASSLRWAGITEAFFGQGTRLTVV.

The V call is TRBV11-2, the J call TRBJ1-3, with D perhaps matching TRBD1 (6 bases). The germline V and J ends were trimmed by 11 bases and 3 bases, with 14 bases remaining between them. CDR3 length: 13 residues. CDR1 is SGHAT, CDR2 FQNNGV, per germline. This CDR3 reads CASVEGGGNTIYF. CDR3 coding DNA: TGTGCCTCCGTCGAGGGGGGTGGAAACACCATATATTTT. Filled out from reference TRBV11-2 and TRBJ1-3, the complete variable domain reads EAGVAQSPRYKIIEKRQSVAFWCNPISGHATLYWYQQILGQGPKLLIQFQNNGVVDDSQLPKDRFSAERLKGVDSTLKIQPAKLEDSAVYLCASVEGGGNTIYFGEGSWLTVV.

V usage is TRBV5-4 and J usage is TRBJ2-6, with a possible D match to TRBD1 (6 bases). CDR3 length: 17 residues. In germline, CDR1 is SGHNT, CDR2 YYREEE (reference sequence). Trimming stripped 3 bases from V and 0 bases from J, with 13 bases between. The CDR3 reads CASSWRTASSGANVLTF. Here the CDR3 DNA reads TGTGCCAGCAGCTGGAGGACAGCCAGCTCTGGGGCCAACGTCCTGACTTTC.

The chain combines TRBV7-2 with TRBJ2-5; D is uncertain. CDR1 and CDR2 (germline): SGHTA, FQGNSA. V was trimmed by 4 bases and J by 5 bases, leaving 14 bases between them. The CDR3 has 14 amino acids. DNA of the CDR3: TGTGCCAGCAGCTACGTGGCTGTCCGGGAGACCCAGTACTTC. Its translation is CASSYVAVRETQYF.

This clone was observed at least ten times. CDR3 nucleotides: TGTGCCAGCAGCCTCCCTCGCGGGGTGGGGAATTCACCCCTCCACTTT. Translation: CASSLPRGVGNSPLHF. The rearrangement links TRBV7-6 to TRBJ1-6; D not certain. The CDR3 runs 16 residues. V gave up 5 bases and J gave up 7 bases, with 18 bases separating them. CDR1 and CDR2 from the germline V gene are SGHVS and FNYEAQ.